The rows below give T cell receptor beta chains drawn from one sample of a study of early T cells in non-severe SARS-CoV-2 infection. TCRdb used MiXCR to reprocess the 5' RACE reads, holding one entry per CDR3 protein. This repertoire shows some 26,000 distinct CDR3 sequences, 4.4% found once; its top ten account for approximately 10%. Specimen: whole blood. These TCRs come from an adult who was a healthcare worker with PCR-confirmed SARS-CoV-2 infection or an uninfected control (not recorded which). The CDR3 runs from the conserved cysteine through the conserved F or W. D genes are given only for firm matches. Expanded clones get a size class; other rows say once, few or many, or leave the size out.

clone_size j_call d_call v_call cdr3_nt cdr3_aa
many TRBJ2-7 - TRBV7-2 TGTGCCAGCAGCTCCAGGGGCTCCTACGAGCAGTACTTC CASSSRGSYEQYF
many TRBJ2-1 TRBD1 TRBV12-3/TRBV12-4 TGTGCCAGCAGCTGGGGACAGGGAACCTACAATGAGCAGTTCTTC CASSWGQGTYNEQFF
many TRBJ2-1 - TRBV20-1 TGCAGTGCTAGAAATAGTAATGAGCAGTTCTTC CSARNSNEQFF
many TRBJ2-7 - TRBV12-3/TRBV12-4 TGTGCCAGCAGTTTAGTAGCAGGGGCCCACGAGCAGTACTTC CASSLVAGAHEQYF
few TRBJ2-5 - TRBV5-1 TGCGCCAGCAATTCTAGAAGGGGTCCCCAAGAGACCCAGTACTTC CASNSRRGPQETQYF
many TRBJ2-5 TRBD2 TRBV20-1 TGCAGTGCTGGAATCACTAGCGGGAGAGGGGAGACCCAGTACTTC CSAGITSGRGETQYF
many TRBJ1-1 - TRBV2 TGTGCCAGCAGTGCGGATTGGGGGGACACTGAAGCTTTCTTT CASSADWGDTEAFF
- TRBJ2-1 TRBD2 TRBV7-9 TGTGCCAGCAGCCCGGGACTAGCGCCGAACAATGAGCAGTTCTTC CASSPGLAPNNEQFF
- TRBJ2-1 TRBD2 TRBV20-1 TGCAGTGCTCTTCGACTAGCGGGATTAGTGGGGAATGAGCAGTTCTTC CSALRLAGLVGNEQFF
few TRBJ2-5 - TRBV20-1 TGCAGTGCTGACTCTTTGGGGGGCCCGTACCAAGAGACCCAGTACTTC CSADSLGGPYQETQYF
many TRBJ1-1 - TRBV6-2/TRBV6-3 TGTGCCAGCAGTTATTTATCCCCACTCGAGCAGGACGGATTGTTAAAGAACACTGAAGCTTTCTTT CASSYLSPLEQDGLLKNTEAFF
- TRBJ2-3 - TRBV7-9 TGTGCCAGCAGCCGCGTGGGGAGCACAGATACGCAGTATTTT CASSRVGSTDTQYF
many TRBJ1-4 - TRBV11-1 TGTGCCAGCAGCCCCGGGACCGAGGAAAAACTGTTTTTT CASSPGTEEKLFF
- TRBJ1-1 - TRBV4-1 TGCGCCAGCAGCCAAGCAGGAAAGAGGAACACTGAAGCTTTCTTT CASSQAGKRNTEAFF
- TRBJ2-3 TRBD1 TRBV20-1 TGCAGTGCTAGAGATGGGGACAGGGGGAAAGATACGCAGTATTTT CSARDGDRGKDTQYF
- TRBJ2-7 TRBD1 TRBV29-1 TGCAGCGTTGGACGGACAGGCTACGAGCAGTACTTC CSVGRTGYEQYF
many TRBJ2-3 TRBD1 TRBV4-3 TGCGCCAGCAGCCAAGGCGGACAGGCTTTTGGGGATACGCAGTATTTT CASSQGGQAFGDTQYF
few TRBJ2-2 - TRBV6-4 TGTGCCAGCAGTGACGGGACTAACACCGGGGAGCTGTTTTTT CASSDGTNTGELFF
few TRBJ2-7 TRBD2 TRBV6-5 TGTGCCAGCACTAGCGGGGCCTACGAGCAGTACTTC CASTSGAYEQYF
many TRBJ2-1 TRBD2 TRBV9 TGTGCCAGCAGCGTAGGTGGGGGACTAGCGGACAATGAGCAGTTCTTC CASSVGGGLADNEQFF
- TRBJ2-1 - TRBV7-3 TGTGCCAGCAGCTTAAGGCTGAGCTCCTACAATGAGCAGTTCTTC CASSLRLSSYNEQFF
many TRBJ2-1 - TRBV5-1 TGCGCCAGCAGCTTGGCCGGGGGAGCGTACAATGAGCAGTTCTTC CASSLAGGAYNEQFF
many TRBJ1-3 TRBD1 TRBV6-5 TGTGCCAGCAGCAGCCGGGACAGGGGTCTGAGAAACACCATATATTTT CASSSRDRGLRNTIYF
many TRBJ2-1 - TRBV20-1 TGCAGTGCTAGGGGGAAGCTTGTTCAGGAGCAGTTCTTC CSARGKLVQEQFF